This T cell receptor beta chain emerged from a study of identical twins. Study-wide findings and caveats: Zero-insertion analyses might be partly confounded by invariant T cells like MAIT and iNKT.

Germline V gene data show CDR1 as MNHEY and CDR2 as SVGAGI. V trimming: 6 bases; J trimming: 5 bases; junction bases outside the gene matches: 15. The CDR3 covers 19 residues. TCRdb fed the 5' RACE reads into MiXCR, producing one record per CDR3 protein. Of roughly 1,500,000 distinct CDR3 sequences listed, 25% to 35% are singletons. As for this clonotype: Its target is not known.

Healthy Caucasians, and only they, were the donors. The sequence was collected from a newborn girl in good health. V usage is TRBV6-5 and J usage is TRBJ2-3, with 15 bases matching TRBD2. Sequenced material: cord blood. Here the CDR3 reads CASSLVGLAGGRAGDTQYF. Written as DNA, the CDR3 is TGTGCCAGCAGCTTAGTGGGACTAGCGGGAGGTAGGGCCGGAGATACGCAGTATTTT.